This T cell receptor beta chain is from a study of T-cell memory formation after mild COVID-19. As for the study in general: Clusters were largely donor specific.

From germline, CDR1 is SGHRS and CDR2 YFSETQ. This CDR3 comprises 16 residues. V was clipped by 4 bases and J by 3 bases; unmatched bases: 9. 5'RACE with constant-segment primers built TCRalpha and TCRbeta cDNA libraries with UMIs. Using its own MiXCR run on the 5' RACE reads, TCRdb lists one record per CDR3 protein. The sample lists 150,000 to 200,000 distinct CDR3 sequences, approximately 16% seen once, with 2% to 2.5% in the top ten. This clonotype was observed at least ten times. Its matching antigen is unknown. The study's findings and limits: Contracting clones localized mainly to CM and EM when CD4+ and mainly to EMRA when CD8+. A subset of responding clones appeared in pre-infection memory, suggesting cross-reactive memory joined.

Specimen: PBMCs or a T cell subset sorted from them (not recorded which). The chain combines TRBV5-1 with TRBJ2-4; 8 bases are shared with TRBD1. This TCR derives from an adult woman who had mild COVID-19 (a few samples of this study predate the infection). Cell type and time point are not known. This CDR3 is CASSSGQGSFKNIQYF. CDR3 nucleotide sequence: TGCGCCAGCAGCAGCGGACAGGGCTCCTTCAAAAACATTCAGTACTTC.